These 25 T cell receptor beta chains were sequenced from one sample in a study of T cells in Graves' hyperthyroidism and ophthalmopathy. Amplified TCR beta CDR3 regions derived from RNA transcripts. TCR CDR3 underwent first-round RT-PCR with the HTBI primer set. Each CDR3 protein is one row after TCRdb ran MiXCR on the multiplex PCR reads. This sample has about 600,000 distinct CDR3 sequences, with approximately 15% found just once. The sequenced sample consisted of blood. The receptors here all came from a middle-aged woman with Graves' ophthalmopathy.

Concerning this clonotype: This may stem from a read error, because a much larger clone lies one nucleotide away. This CDR3 fails to terminate in the conserved phenylalanine or tryptophan, so it likely reflects a read error. Because the CDR3's place on the DNA is in doubt, the DNA is left out and the CDR3 is given as listed by TCRdb. The J gene is TRBJ2-5, the V gene TRBV6-7. TRBV6-7 qualifies as an ORF whose function is uncertain. Termini included, the CDR3 measures 13 amino acids. The CDR3 here is CASSSSRIGTQYL.

This clonotype was found a few times. This rearrangement joins TRBV28 to TRBJ1-4; possible D gene TRBD1, 5 bases. The CDR3 contains 12 residues. Germline V gives CDR1 MDHEN, CDR2 SYDVKM. Trimming took 4 bases from V and 11 from J, leaving 11 bases between them. The CDR3 DNA sequence: TGTGCCAGCAGTTCGCTAGGGGAGAAACTGTTTTTT. Its translation: CASSSLGEKLFF.

This clonotype appeared many times. This rearrangement joins TRBV20-1 to TRBJ2-1, with D possibly matching TRBD2 (6 bases). The V and J ends lost 5 bases and 10 bases respectively, with 18 bases between them. Germline V gene data show CDR1 as DFQATT and CDR2 as SNEGSKA (reference sequence). The CDR3 covers 13 residues. CDR3 amino acids: CSAPRLEAREQFF. Here the CDR3 DNA reads TGCAGTGCTCCCCGACTAGAGGCTCGCGAGCAGTTCTTC.

This clonotype was found many times. This sequence joins TRBV6-1 and TRBJ2-7, with 10 bases identical to TRBD2. Germline V gives CDR1 MNHNS, CDR2 SASEGT. V lost 7 bases, J lost 4 bases, and 7 bases stayed unmatched. The CDR3 is made up of 14 amino acids. The CDR3 region has the DNA TGTGCCAGCAACCCTAGCGGGAGCGCGTACGAGCAGTACTTC. It codes for CASNPSGSAYEQYF.

In this sample, this clonotype turned up many times. V usage is TRBV7-8 and J usage is TRBJ2-3, with D possibly being TRBD1 (6 bases). The CDR3 spans 15 residues. Per germline, CDR1 SGHVS and CDR2 FQNEAQ. Deletions cut 7 bases from V and 1 base from J, with 15 bases between. For the CDR3, the DNA is TGTGCCAGCAACTCTGGACAGCTCGGCACAGATACGCAGTATTTT. Its protein product is CASNSGQLGTDTQYF.

Turning to this clonotype: A read error may be the cause here, since a much bigger clone is one base away. The J gene is TRBJ2-5, the V gene TRBV27; 15 nucleotides agree with TRBD2. The CDR3 sequence is 15 residues long. Germline CDR1 MNHEY, CDR2 SMNVEV (reference sequence). CDR3 nucleotide sequence: TGTCCCAGCAGTTATGGGACTAGCGGGAGGGAGACCCAGTACTTC. Translating gives CPSSYGTSGRETQYF.

This sequence joins TRBV5-4 and TRBJ1-2; D is ambiguous. V was clipped by 2 bases and J by 4 bases, with 12 bases between them. Germline V gives CDR1 SGHNT, CDR2 YYREEE (reference sequence). The CDR3 is 14 amino acids. The DNA of the CDR3 is TGTGCCAGCAGCTTTGGCCAGGAGGTCTATGGCTACACCTTC. It codes for CASSFGQEVYGYTF.

This clonotype was seen many times. The chain uses TRBV6-1 and TRBJ2-1; D gene uncertain. Germline loops: CDR1 MNHNS, CDR2 SASEGT. This CDR3 is built from 15 residues. The V gene lost 8 bases and the J gene lost 4 bases, with 18 bases spanning the gap. CDR3 nucleotides: TGTGCCAGCGCCCGGAGTGGGAACTATTACAATGAGCAGTTCTTC. Encoded protein: CASARSGNYYNEQFF.

The table lists this clonotype with many counts. The rearrangement uses TRBV3-1 and TRBJ1-1, with unresolved D. The V end lost 1 base, the J end lost 5 bases, and 8 bases lay between the germline ends. The germline CDR1 and CDR2 sequences are LGHDT and YNNKEL (reference sequence). CDR3 length: 13 residues. The CDR3 region is CASSQVLRTEAFF. In nucleotides, the CDR3 is TGTGCCAGCAGCCAAGTACTAAGAACTGAAGCTTTCTTT.

This chain uses TRBV7-9 with TRBJ2-1; 16 bases fit TRBD2. Germline V gene lookup returns CDR1 SEHNR and CDR2 FQNEAQ (reference sequence). The CDR3 is 17 amino acids. The V segment lost 5 bases and the J segment 10 bases; nucleotides outside the gene matches: 11. CDR3 coding DNA: TGTGCCAGCAGCCCGTCGGGACTAGCGGGAGGGCCCGGGGAGCAGTTCTTC. Translation gives CASSPSGLAGGPGEQFF.

This clonotype came up many times. The chain recombines TRBV5-1 with TRBJ1-3; D call uncertain. From germline, CDR1 is SGHRS and CDR2 YFSETQ. V shed 0 bases and J shed 0 bases, with 16 bases lying between them. This CDR3 contains 18 residues. CDR3 bases: TGCGCCAGCAGCTTGGGCACAGAAGCTGACTACTCTGGAAACACCATATATTTT. Residues: CASSLGTEADYSGNTIYF. Using reference TRBV5-1 and TRBJ1-3 for the parts outside the CDR3, the full variable domain is KAGVTQTPRYLIKTRGQQVTLSCSPISGHRSVSWYQQTPGQGLQFLFEYFSETQRNKGNFPGRFSGRQFSNSRSEMNVSTLELGDSALYLCASSLGTEADYSGNTIYFGEGSWLTVV.

This clonotype was counted a few times. The chain is built from TRBV12-3 or TRBV12-4 and TRBJ1-1, with D hard to call. Between the trimmed V and J ends, which lost 1 base and 2 bases, there was a span of 11 bases. The CDR3 runs to 15 residues. The CDR3 coding sequence is TGTGCCAGCAGTTTAGAGAGCAGACTCAACACTGAAGCTTTCTTT. It codes for CASSLESRLNTEAFF.

This clonotype was picked up a small number of times. The V gene is TRBV7-8, the J gene TRBJ1-5; a weak D match, TRBD1 (5 bases). The CDR3 has 15 amino acids. The germline V gene has CDR1 SGHVS and CDR2 FQNEAQ. Trimming shortened V by 3 bases and J by 4 bases, and 13 bases separated the two germline ends. The CDR3 sequence is CASSFSTGPNQPQHF. The CDR3 DNA sequence: TGTGCCAGCAGCTTCAGCACAGGCCCAAATCAGCCCCAGCATTTT.

This clonotype was recorded at least ten times. The chain has TRBV3-1 and TRBJ2-5; D is ambiguous. V lost 8 bases and J 5 bases, leaving 21 bases between the germline ends. CDR1 and CDR2 from the germline V gene are LGHDT and YNNKEL (reference sequence). The CDR3 has 15 amino acids. In nucleotides, the CDR3 is TGTGCCAGCGGCGCGAAGGAGTGGGGTCCCGAGACCCAGTACTTC. Translating it yields CASGAKEWGPETQYF.

The table lists this clonotype with many counts. This chain links TRBV18 with TRBJ2-5; possibly TRBD2 for D (5 bases). Trimming stripped 6 bases from V and 5 bases from J, with 7 bases between. CDR3 length: 11 amino acids. From germline, CDR1 is KGHSH and CDR2 LQKENI. CDR3 sequence reads: CASSTGETQYF. The CDR3 DNA reads as TGTGCCAGCTCCACGGGGGAGACCCAGTACTTC.

V usage is TRBV10-2 and J usage is TRBJ2-2, with D perhaps matching TRBD2 (6 bases). In germline, CDR1 is WSHSY, CDR2 SAAADI. V was shortened by 4 bases and J by 0 bases, with 12 bases between the two germline ends. This CDR3 is 16 amino acids long. The CDR3 protein is CASSGLAIANTGELFF. For the CDR3, the DNA is TGCGCCAGCAGTGGGCTAGCGATTGCGAACACCGGGGAGCTGTTTTTT.

This clonotype was counted a few times. V and J are TRBV20-1 and TRBJ2-7, with 12 positions matching TRBD2. The length of the CDR3 is 15 residues. With V trimmed by 2 bases and J by 6 bases, 8 bases remained unmatched. Germline CDR1 is DFQATT and CDR2 is SNEGSKA (reference sequence). CDR3 coding DNA: TGCAGTGCTAGAAGGACTAGCGGGAAATCTGGCGAGCAGTACTTC. It encodes CSARRTSGKSGEQYF.

The chain recombines TRBV28 with TRBJ1-1; the match to TRBD1 covers 7 bases. Germline V lookup: CDR1 MDHEN, CDR2 SYDVKM. This CDR3 is 12 amino acids long. The junction had 4 bases not matched to a gene; V was cut back by 4 bases and J by 8 bases. In DNA form, the CDR3 reads TGTGCCAGCAGTTCGACAGGGCGGGAAGCTTTCTTT. Its protein is CASSSTGREAFF.

This sequence joins TRBV7-3 and TRBJ2-7; D possibly matches TRBD1 or TRBD2 (6 bases each). V shed 5 bases and J shed 6 bases, with 14 bases lying between them. The germline CDR1 and CDR2 sequences are SGHTA and FQGTGA. CDR3 length: 13 amino acids. CDR3 coding DNA: TGTGCCAGCAGCGGGGGGCTAGCGAGCGAGCAGTACTTC. This encodes CASSGGLASEQYF.

This clonotype was observed a handful of times. The CDR3 sequence: CASSPLGGDDTEAFF. The CDR3 DNA is TGTGCCAGTAGCCCTCTCGGGGGAGACGACACTGAAGCTTTCTTT. V usage is TRBV19 and J usage is TRBJ1-1; D may be TRBD1 (5 bases). The CDR3 totals 15 residues. V lost 6 bases and J lost 3, with 17 bases in between. The germline gives CDR1 LNHDA, CDR2 SQIVND (reference sequence).

This clonotype has at least ten counts. The chain uses TRBV28 and TRBJ2-7, with TRBD1 matching 9 bases. The V and J ends lost 7 bases and 0 bases, in that order; junction bases with no gene match: 10. The CDR3 extends over 16 amino acids. The germline V gene encodes CDR1 MDHEN and CDR2 SYDVKM. This CDR3 is CASNPPPGQGSYEQYF. In nucleotides, the CDR3 is TGTGCCAGCAACCCTCCACCGGGACAGGGCTCCTACGAGCAGTACTTC.

This clonotype showed up just a few times. The rearrangement joins TRBV7-9 to TRBJ1-5; perhaps TRBD1 as D (6 bases). The CDR3 is 18 residues long. Deletions cut 5 bases from V and 0 bases from J, with 20 bases between. In germline, CDR1 is SEHNR, CDR2 FQNEAQ (reference sequence). CDR3 DNA: TGTGCCAGCAGCCGAACGGGGGACACGGGGGTTAGCAATCAGCCCCAGCATTTT. This encodes CASSRTGDTGVSNQPQHF.

The chain's CDR3 is CASSSSSGGAIVEDEQFF. The CDR3 DNA reads as TGTGCCAGCAGTTCATCTAGCGGGGGGGCTATCGTGGAGGATGAGCAGTTCTTC. This rearrangement joins TRBV28 to TRBJ2-1; TRBD2 agrees at 12 bases. This CDR3 has 18 amino acids. Germline V lookup: CDR1 MDHEN, CDR2 SYDVKM. Losses at the gene ends were 4 bases for V and 8 bases for J; bases not matched to a gene: 15.

The V and J genes are TRBV5-1 and TRBJ2-1; D remains unclear. Trimming stripped 4 bases from V and 6 bases from J, with 20 bases between. The CDR3 has 16 residues. Germline CDR1 is SGHRS and CDR2 is YFSETQ. CDR3 sequence (DNA): TGCGCCAGCAGCGAAAACCCCGGATCAGGTGGCAATGAGCAGTTCTTC. It translates to CASSENPGSGGNEQFF.

This clonotype appeared once. The chain is built from TRBV6-1 and TRBJ2-1; the match to TRBD1 covers 9 bases. Germline V CDR1 and CDR2: MNHNS, SASEGT. Losses at the gene ends were 5 bases for V and 0 bases for J; bases not matched to a gene: 11. The CDR3 totals 18 residues. CDR3 residues: CASSKPGQGRSSYNEQFF. The CDR3 DNA reads TGTGCCAGCAGTAAGCCGGGACAGGGTAGAAGCTCCTACAATGAGCAGTTCTTC.